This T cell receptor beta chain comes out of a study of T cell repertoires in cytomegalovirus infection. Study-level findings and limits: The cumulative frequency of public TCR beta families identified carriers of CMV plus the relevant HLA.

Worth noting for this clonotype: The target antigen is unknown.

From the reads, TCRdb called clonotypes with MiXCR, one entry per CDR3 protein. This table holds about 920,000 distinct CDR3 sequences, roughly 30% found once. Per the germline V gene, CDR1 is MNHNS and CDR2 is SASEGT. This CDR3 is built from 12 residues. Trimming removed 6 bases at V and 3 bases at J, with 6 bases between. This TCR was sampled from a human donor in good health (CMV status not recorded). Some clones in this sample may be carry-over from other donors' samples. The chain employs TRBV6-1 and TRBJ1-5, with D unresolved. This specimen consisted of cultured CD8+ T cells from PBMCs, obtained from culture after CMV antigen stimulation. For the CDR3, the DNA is TGTGCCAGCAGACCTTACAATCAGCCCCAGCATTTT. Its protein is CASRPYNQPQHF.